These 18 T cell receptor beta chains share one sample of origin, sequenced in a study of cytomegalovirus exposure and HLA in healthy donors (dated by TCRdb to the late 2010s). Preparation of the library involved the immunoSEQ multiplex PCR assay. The immuneACCESS repertoire file appears here via TCRdb, limited to in-frame rearrangements. These files lack a portion of the clones; in checked studies, under half of the deficit traces to unresolved V genes, and the cause of the others is not known. The sample table contains fewer than 95,000 clones; only one count was recorded for approximately 81% of them. Around an eighth of the sample belongs to the ten largest clones. The specimen sequenced was PBMCs. All receptors come from a woman between 18 and 30 years old in good health and CMV-seropositive.

CDR3 in DNA: TGCGCCAGCAGCCTAATGACGGGGACAGATACGCAGTATTTT. This codes for CASSLMTGTDTQYF. The J gene is TRBJ2-3, the V gene TRBV4-3, with TRBD2 as a possible D gene (5 bases). V was trimmed by 4 bases and J by 3 bases, leaving 11 bases between them. The CDR3 is 14 amino acids. CDR1 and CDR2 (germline): LGHNA, YSLEER.

This clone was seen only a few times. The rearrangement uses TRBV11-2 and TRBJ2-2, with D unclear. CDR3 length equals 14 residues. Between the trimmed V and J ends, which lost 7 bases and 4 bases, there was a span of 13 bases. The V gene's germline CDR1 is SGHAT and CDR2 FQNNGV. In nucleotides, the CDR3 is TGTGCCAGCAATCCGATAGGAGTCACCGGGGAGCTGTTTTTT. It is translated as CASNPIGVTGELFF.

The chain employs TRBV11-2 and TRBJ2-7; 9 bases align to TRBD1. CDR1 and CDR2 (germline): SGHAT, FQNNGV. J gave up 6 bases and V 1 base, and 13 bases lay outside the gene matches. This CDR3 is 17 amino acids long. CDR3 bases: TGTGCCAGCAGCTTAGGGAGGGGGACAGGGCGCGCCCTCGAGCAGTACTTC. Translating it yields CASSLGRGTGRALEQYF. Drawing the rest from reference TRBV11-2 and TRBJ2-7, the complete variable domain is EAGVAQSPRYKIIEKRQSVAFWCNPISGHATLYWYQQILGQGPKLLIQFQNNGVVDDSQLPKDRFSAERLKGVDSTLKIQPAKLEDSAVYLCASSLGRGTGRALEQYFGPGTRLTVT.

V is TRBV5-5 and J is TRBJ2-7, with D perhaps TRBD1 (7 bases). Germline assignment: CDR1 SGHKS and CDR2 YYEKEE (reference sequence). The CDR3 consists of 14 residues. V was trimmed by 2 bases and J by 4 bases, leaving 13 bases between them. CDR3 DNA: TGTGCCAGCAGCTTCGGCAGGGGGGAGTACGAGCAGTACTTC. Translation gives CASSFGRGEYEQYF.

This rearrangement joins TRBV7-7 to TRBJ2-3; tentative D call: TRBD2 (7 bases). Trimming removed 4 bases from V and 3 bases from J, with 11 bases in between. The CDR3 extends over 14 amino acids. The germline V gene has CDR1 SSHAT and CDR2 FNYEAQ (reference sequence). The CDR3 here is CASSSGGPTDTQYF. The CDR3 nucleotides read TGTGCCAGCAGCTCCGGGGGGCCGACAGATACGCAGTATTTT.

Comment on this clone: An end of the junction differs from the germline gene, which may be a read error. The genes are TRBV20-1 and TRBJ2-5; the match to TRBD1 covers 7 bases. The CDR3 runs to 11 residues. Germline V gene lookup returns CDR1 DFQATT and CDR2 SNEGSKA (reference sequence). As DNA, the CDR3 is TGCAGTGCCCGGAACCGGGACAGTCCGAACTTC. Protein product: CSARNRDSPNF.

J is TRBJ1-6 and V is TRBV28; tentatively, D is TRBD1 (6 bases). Deletions cut 2 bases from V and 7 bases from J, with 9 bases between. This CDR3 has 14 amino acids. Looked up from germline, CDR1 is MDHEN and CDR2 is SYDVKM. The DNA for the CDR3 is TGTGCCAGCAGTTTAACAGGGTTAAATTCACCCCTCCACTTT. As protein: CASSLTGLNSPLHF.

The rearrangement uses TRBV10-2 and TRBJ2-7; D not certain. CDR3 length equals 15 residues. CDR1 and CDR2 (germline): WSHSY, SAAADI. The germline V and J ends were trimmed by 2 bases and 0 bases, with 11 bases remaining between them. The CDR3 DNA is TGCGCCAGCAGTGAGGTGTCTCCGCGCTCCTACGAGCAGTACTTC. Translation gives CASSEVSPRSYEQYF.

The chain uses TRBV2 and TRBJ1-5, with D unresolved. CDR1 is SNHLY and CDR2 is FYNNEI in the germline V gene. Trimming shortened V by 6 bases and J by 5 bases, and 11 bases separated the two germline ends. The CDR3 runs to 13 residues. The CDR3 sequence: CASREVVDQPQHF. The CDR3 nucleotides are TGTGCCAGCAGAGAGGTGGTCGATCAGCCCCAGCATTTT.

J is TRBJ2-5 and V is TRBV11-2; a weak D match, TRBD1 (5 bases). Trimming pared 2 bases from V and 0 bases from J, leaving 16 bases between. Germline assignment: CDR1 SGHAT and CDR2 FQNNGV. The CDR3 consists of 17 residues. CDR3 protein: CASSLRMGQGNQETQYF. Written as DNA, the CDR3 is TGTGCCAGCAGCTTAAGGATGGGGCAGGGAAACCAAGAGACCCAGTACTTC.

V is TRBV7-9 and J is TRBJ2-7; 8 positions agree with TRBD2. The CDR3 contains 14 residues. Germline CDR1 SEHNR, CDR2 FQNEAQ (reference sequence). The V and J ends lost 5 bases and 2 bases, in that order; junction bases with no gene match: 5. The CDR3, as DNA: TGTGCCAGCAGCCCGGGGGGGGTCCCCTACGAGCAGTACTTC. This sequence encodes CASSPGGVPYEQYF.

The chain uses TRBV5-5 and TRBJ2-1, with D possibly matching TRBD2 (6 bases). CDR3 length: 15 amino acids. CDR1 is SGHKS, CDR2 YYEKEE, per germline (reference sequence). V was cut by 5 bases and J by 0 bases, with 12 bases left in between. CDR3 region: CASRAAGSSYNEQFF. CDR3 DNA sequence: TGTGCCAGCAGAGCGGCCGGGAGCTCCTACAATGAGCAGTTCTTC.

This chain uses TRBV20-1 with TRBJ2-5; D gene uncertain. Trimming left V 5 bases short and J 1 base short, with 5 bases between. CDR1 is DFQATT, CDR2 SNEGSKA, per germline (reference sequence). CDR3 length: 11 amino acids. This CDR3 reads CSALSQETQYF. The CDR3 coding sequence is TGCAGTGCTCTCTCCCAAGAGACCCAGTACTTC.

The V call is TRBV6-5, the J call TRBJ1-1, with D perhaps matching TRBD1 (6 bases). The germline V gene encodes CDR1 MNHEY and CDR2 SVGAGI. This CDR3 is built from 12 residues. The V end was cut by 6 bases, the J end by 6 bases, with 11 bases between. The CDR3 sequence: CASRNGGPEAFF. The CDR3 region has the DNA TGTGCCAGCAGAAACGGGGGGCCTGAAGCTTTCTTT.

The chain employs TRBV5-6 and TRBJ2-2; the match to TRBD2 covers 11 bases. The ends lost 4 bases at V and 5 bases at J; junction bases unmatched: 13. CDR1 and CDR2 from the germline V gene are SGHDT and YYEEEE. The CDR3 is made up of 18 amino acids. The CDR3 loop reads CASSRPGTSGRGTGELFF. The DNA for the CDR3 is TGTGCCAGCAGCCGTCCCGGGACTAGCGGACGGGGTACCGGGGAGCTGTTTTTT.

This chain joins TRBV15 and TRBJ1-4, with D perhaps matching TRBD1 (5 bases). V shed 1 base and J shed 8 bases, with 14 bases lying between them. There are 15 residues in the CDR3. CDR1 is LNHNV, CDR2 YYDKDF, per germline (reference sequence). DNA for the CDR3: TGTGCCACCAGCAGAGGAGATCCCCGGGGGGAAAAACTGTTTTTT. Residues: CATSRGDPRGEKLFF.

For this clone: No conserved phenylalanine or tryptophan is present at the end of the CDR3, so a read error is the likely explanation. The DNA is left out, because the CDR3 cannot be placed on it with certainty; the CDR3 is given as TCRdb lists it. The rearrangement joins TRBV5-8 to TRBJ1-2; the table's D call of TRBD1 was not tested on the DNA. Inclusive of both ends, the CDR3 amounts to 11 amino acids. Germline loops: CDR1 SGHTS, CDR2 YDEGEE. The CDR3 is CASSLVDRTSI.

The genes are TRBV28 and TRBJ2-7, with D perhaps TRBD2 (6 bases). V was pared by 6 bases and J by 2 bases, with 11 bases between. The germline CDR1 and CDR2 sequences are MDHEN and SYDVKM. CDR3 length equals 13 residues. As DNA, the CDR3 is TGTGCCAGCAGAACCTCGGGAGCCTACGAGCAGTACTTC. It translates to CASRTSGAYEQYF.